The 29 T cell receptor beta chains below were found in one sample sequenced in a study of PD-1 blockade in mismatch repair-deficient tumors (dated by TCRdb to the late 2010s). The library was produced with the immunoSEQ multiplex PCR assay. TCRdb re-hosts the immuneACCESS table, in-frame sequences only. Its copies lack some clones; in the studies checked, an unresolved V gene accounts for under half of them, and the cause for the rest is not known. This sample has approximately 16,000 clones in its table, and less than 90% of those were observed once. The top ten constitute around 17% of the sample. In light of the paper, this sample's time point label describes: peripheral blood before pembrolizumab. The sequencing used PBMCs, collected before pembrolizumab treatment. These receptors were collected from an adult with mismatch repair-deficient cancer.

The rearrangement links TRBV5-5 to TRBJ2-3; 11 nucleotides align to TRBD1. Germline CDR1 SGHKS, CDR2 YYEKEE (reference sequence). The CDR3 is 15 amino acids. The ends lost 6 bases at V and 5 bases at J; junction bases unmatched: 8. CDR3 nucleotide sequence: TGTGCCAGCAAAACCCGGGACAGGGGGGGAGATACGCAGTATTTT. Encoded protein: CASKTRDRGGDTQYF.

The J gene is TRBJ1-3, the V gene TRBV6-6; perhaps TRBD1 as D (6 bases). V lost 4 bases and J lost 4, with 14 bases in between. CDR1 and CDR2 (germline): MNHNY, SVGAGI (reference sequence). This CDR3 region has 15 residues. CDR3 region: CASSSTGSGGNTIYF. CDR3 sequence (DNA): TGTGCCAGCAGTTCAACAGGGTCTGGCGGAAACACCATATATTTT.

The chain combines TRBV6-6 with TRBJ1-1; D is unresolved. CDR3 length: 14 residues. The V end was cut by 2 bases, the J end by 7 bases, with 14 bases between. Germline values: CDR1 MNHNY, CDR2 SVGAGI (reference sequence). CDR3 protein: CASSYDISGYEAFF. The DNA for the CDR3 is TGTGCCAGCAGTTACGATATTAGCGGCTATGAAGCTTTCTTT.

The chain couples TRBV19 to TRBJ1-4, with no clear D. The CDR3 loop spans 15 amino acids. Trimming removed 1 base from V and 10 bases from J, with 16 bases in between. CDR1 is LNHDA, CDR2 SQIVND, per germline (reference sequence). CDR3 DNA sequence: TGTGCCAGTAGTATAGGGATGGGAGTCGCAAGAAAACTGTTTTTT. Amino acids: CASSIGMGVARKLFF.

The chain links TRBV4-1 to TRBJ2-2; D call uncertain. The CDR3 consists of 15 residues. The germline V and J ends were trimmed by 1 base and 5 bases, with 11 bases remaining between them. Germline V gene sequence: CDR1 MGHRA, CDR2 YSYEKL. CDR3 sequence reads: CASSQVPLTTGELFF. The CDR3 DNA is TGCGCCAGCAGCCAAGTTCCACTCACGACCGGGGAGCTGTTTTTT.

The chain links TRBV6-1 to TRBJ2-1, with 9 bases fitting TRBD2. The V segment lost 1 base and the J segment 6 bases; nucleotides outside the gene matches: 4. The germline CDR1 and CDR2 sequences are MNHNS and SASEGT. This CDR3 contains 15 residues. The CDR3 loop is CASSEEAGGINEQFF. The CDR3 DNA sequence: TGTGCCAGCAGTGAAGAGGCGGGAGGGATCAATGAGCAGTTCTTC.

The chain has TRBV19 and TRBJ1-2, with a tentative D call TRBD1 (5 bases). Germline assignment: CDR1 LNHDA and CDR2 SQIVND (reference sequence). The CDR3 is 14 residues long. Trimming took 11 bases from V and 0 from J, leaving 16 bases between them. As DNA, the CDR3 is TGTGCCCGAGGTCGAGGACAAGCTAACTATGGCTACACCTTC. Translated: CARGRGQANYGYTF. Full variable domain (remainder filled in from reference TRBV19 and TRBJ1-2): DGGITQSPKYLFRKEGQNVTLSCEQNLNHDAMYWYRQDPGQGLRLIYYSQIVNDFQKGDIAEGYSVSREKKESFPLTVTSAQKNPTAFYLCARGRGQANYGYTFGSGTRLTVV.

V gene TRBV28 combines with J gene TRBJ2-1; a weak D match, TRBD2 (6 bases). The CDR3 consists of 15 residues. Between the trimmed V and J ends, which lost 1 base and 3 bases, there was a span of 10 bases. CDR1 and CDR2 (germline): MDHEN, SYDVKM. CDR3 DNA: TGTGCCAGCAGTTTATCCGGCGGGAACTACAATGAGCAGTTCTTC. Its protein is CASSLSGGNYNEQFF.

This rearrangement joins TRBV5-6 to TRBJ1-2, with 7 positions matching TRBD1. The CDR3 runs 14 residues. CDR1 and CDR2 (germline): SGHDT, YYEEEE. J gave up 6 bases and V 0 bases, and 5 bases lay outside the gene matches. The CDR3 DNA is TGTGCCAGCAGCTTGGCCGGGGGACAGCATGGCTACACCTTC. It encodes CASSLAGGQHGYTF.

This clone is deemed medium-sized. This chain links TRBV18 with TRBJ2-7; D is unresolved. The CDR3 is made up of 11 amino acids. CDR1 KGHSH and CDR2 LQKENI come from the germline V gene. V was shortened by 3 bases and J by 3 bases, with 3 bases between the two germline ends. The CDR3: CASSPDYEQYF. The CDR3 bases are TGTGCCAGCTCACCTGACTACGAGCAGTACTTC. Full variable domain (outside the CDR3, taken from reference TRBV18 and TRBJ2-7): NAGVMQNPRHLVRRRGQEARLRCSPMKGHSHVYWYRQLPEEGLKFMVYLQKENIIDESGMPKERFSAEFPKEGPSILRIQQVVRGDSAAYFCASSPDYEQYFGPGTRLTVT.

The gene calls are TRBV11-2 and TRBJ2-2; 9 bases are a match to TRBD2. With V trimmed by 5 bases and J by 6 bases, 7 bases remained unmatched. The CDR3 consists of 15 residues. CDR1 and CDR2 from the germline V gene are SGHAT and FQNNGV. As DNA, the CDR3 is TGTGCCAGCAGCCAGCGGCTAGCGGGATCCGGGGAGCTGTTTTTT. It encodes CASSQRLAGSGELFF.

The chain has TRBV5-1 and TRBJ1-2, with 7 positions matching TRBD1. The ends lost 3 bases at V and 2 bases at J; junction bases unmatched: 1. This CDR3 has 13 amino acids. Germline CDR1 is SGHRS and CDR2 is YFSETQ. The CDR3 DNA sequence: TGCGCCAGCAGCTCGACAGGGAACTATGGCTACACCTTC. Its protein is CASSSTGNYGYTF.

The genes are TRBV9 and TRBJ2-3; 8 nucleotides align to TRBD2. Germline trimming cut 3 bases from V and 2 bases from J; bases unmatched to any gene: 8. CDR3 length: 16 amino acids. CDR1 is SGDLS and CDR2 is YYNGEE in the germline V gene. In nucleotides, the CDR3 is TGTGCCAGCAGCGCTTTGGGCGGGAGGACCACAGATACGCAGTATTTT. Amino acids: CASSALGGRTTDTQYF.

The rearrangement joins TRBV27 to TRBJ2-7; perhaps TRBD2 as D (5 bases). The CDR3 totals 13 residues. Germline assignment: CDR1 MNHEY and CDR2 SMNVEV (reference sequence). Trimming took off 2 bases at V and 6 bases at J, with 11 bases between the two ends. The CDR3 bases are TGTGCCAGCAGTTTACGGGAACGATCCGAGCAGTACTTC. This sequence encodes CASSLRERSEQYF.

The chain couples TRBV5-8 to TRBJ2-7, with D maybe TRBD2 (6 bases). The V end was cut by 4 bases, the J end by 3 bases, with 17 bases between. Germline V gives CDR1 SGHTS, CDR2 YDEGEE. The CDR3 has 15 amino acids. This CDR3 reads CASSRGTAIDYEQYF. The CDR3 bases are TGTGCCAGCAGCAGAGGGACTGCAATCGACTACGAGCAGTACTTC.

The chain carries TRBV4-3 and TRBJ2-6; unclear D gene. V was shortened by 4 bases and J by 1 base, with 11 bases between the two germline ends. The V gene's germline CDR1 is LGHNA and CDR2 YSLEER. CDR3 size: 16 residues. As DNA, the CDR3 is TGCGCCAGCAGCCCAAGTGTGGGGTCTGGGGCCAACGTCCTGACTTTC. Its translation: CASSPSVGSGANVLTF.

The genes are TRBV11-2 and TRBJ2-2, with TRBD2 matching 8 bases. The V gene's germline CDR1 is SGHAT and CDR2 FQNNGV. V lost 5 bases to trimming and J lost 1 base; unmatched junction nucleotides: 6. The CDR3 sequence is 16 residues long. DNA for the CDR3: TGTGCCAGCAGCAAGGTTCTAGCGGGGAACACCGGGGAGCTGTTTTTT. Amino acids: CASSKVLAGNTGELFF.

The chain has TRBV28 and TRBJ1-2, with 10 bases matching TRBD1. V shed 1 base, J shed 2 bases, and the junction held 1 base outside the gene matches. The CDR3 covers 15 residues. The V gene's germline CDR1 is MDHEN and CDR2 SYDVKM. The CDR3 is CASSLSGQGNYGYTF. CDR3 nucleotide sequence: TGTGCCAGCAGTTTATCGGGACAGGGGAACTATGGCTACACCTTC.

The chain carries TRBV7-9 and TRBJ2-4, with D perhaps TRBD1 (6 bases). CDR1 SEHNR and CDR2 FQNEAQ come from the germline V gene (reference sequence). The V end was cut by 2 bases, the J end by 1 base, with 12 bases between. The CDR3 covers 16 residues. Here the CDR3 reads CASSLQGKEAKNIQYF. The DNA for the CDR3 is TGTGCCAGCAGCTTACAGGGGAAAGAGGCCAAAAACATTCAGTACTTC.

The count of this clone is one. The J gene is TRBJ1-2, the V gene TRBV19; 7 nucleotides match TRBD1. Germline V gene sequence: CDR1 LNHDA, CDR2 SQIVND (reference sequence). The CDR3 runs 14 residues. Trimming at V came to 4 bases and at J to 2 bases, leaving 4 bases not matched to a gene. The chain's CDR3 is CASSTRQGNYGYTF. CDR3 DNA: TGTGCCAGTAGTACTAGACAGGGAAACTATGGCTACACCTTC.

The chain employs TRBV11-2 and TRBJ1-1, with 8 bases fitting TRBD1. J gave up 4 bases and V 6 bases, and 13 bases lay outside the gene matches. The CDR3 is 16 residues long. Germline V gene data show CDR1 as SGHAT and CDR2 as FQNNGV. In DNA, the CDR3 is TGTGCCAGCAGTAAGGACAGGGCGCTATTAGGCACTGAAGCTTTCTTT. It specifies CASSKDRALLGTEAFF.

The CDR3 coding sequence is TGTGCCAGCTCACCAGTCGAGCGGGAGTTATATGAGCAGTTCTTC. Protein: CASSPVERELYEQFF. The chain has TRBV18 and TRBJ2-1; 8 bases line up with TRBD2. J was trimmed by 8 bases and V by 2 bases; bases with no gene match: 8. The CDR3 is made up of 15 amino acids. CDR1 is KGHSH and CDR2 is LQKENI in the germline V gene.

V and J are TRBV6-5 and TRBJ2-2; TRBD2 matches 8 bases. The junction had 0 bases not matched to a gene; V was cut back by 0 bases and J by 6 bases. Germline CDR1 is MNHEY and CDR2 is SVGAGI. The CDR3 length is 14 residues. CDR3 residues: CASSYSTSAGELFF. In nucleotides, the CDR3 is TGTGCCAGCAGTTACTCGACTAGCGCCGGGGAGCTGTTTTTT.

This clone was recorded once. This chain links TRBV27 with TRBJ1-5; 8 nucleotides match TRBD1. This CDR3 region has 18 residues. Germline V gene lookup returns CDR1 MNHEY and CDR2 SMNVEV (reference sequence). V shed 6 bases, J shed 0 bases, and the junction held 13 bases outside the gene matches. Here the CDR3 reads CASSLTGAPSYSNQPQHF. CDR3 in DNA: TGTGCCAGCAGCCTGACAGGGGCCCCAAGCTATAGCAATCAGCCCCAGCATTTT.

This clone was recorded only once. The chain has TRBV5-4 and TRBJ2-1, with TRBD2 identical over 10 bases. V shed 4 bases, J shed 3 bases, and the junction held 4 bases outside the gene matches. Germline CDR1 reads SGHNT; CDR2 reads YYREEE (reference sequence). The CDR3 runs 15 residues. Here the CDR3 reads CASSLGLAVYNEQFF. As DNA, the CDR3 is TGTGCCAGCAGCCTAGGACTAGCGGTCTACAATGAGCAGTTCTTC.

The rearrangement uses TRBV4-1 and TRBJ1-5, with TRBD1 matching over 8 bases. The CDR3 has 16 residues. V lost 1 base and J lost 3; bases outside the gene matches: 5. Germline values: CDR1 MGHRA, CDR2 YSYEKL. The CDR3 sequence: CASSQAGGQANQPQHF. CDR3 in DNA: TGCGCCAGCAGCCAAGCAGGGGGACAGGCCAATCAGCCCCAGCATTTT.

This chain links TRBV10-3 with TRBJ2-7; the match to TRBD2 covers 11 bases. The CDR3 has 14 residues. The V segment lost 4 bases and the J segment 3 bases; nucleotides outside the gene matches: 2. Germline loops: CDR1 ENHRY, CDR2 SYGVKD. The CDR3 coding sequence is TGTGCCATCAGTGGGACTAGCGGGTACTACGAGCAGTACTTC. It encodes CAISGTSGYYEQYF.

The chain uses TRBV11-1 and TRBJ2-7, with 8 positions matching TRBD2. Germline V gives CDR1 SGHAT, CDR2 FQDESV (reference sequence). V dropped 1 base and J dropped 0; count of bases not matched to a gene: 8. The CDR3 runs 17 residues. DNA for the CDR3: TGTGCCAGCAGCTTAGGTGAGGGGAGCGGGAGCTCCTACGAGCAGTACTTC. As protein: CASSLGEGSGSSYEQYF.

This chain joins TRBV9 and TRBJ2-7; 8 nucleotides match TRBD1. The germline V gene has CDR1 SGDLS and CDR2 YYNGEE. The CDR3 spans 18 residues. Trimming at V came to 4 bases and at J to 1 base, leaving 16 bases not matched to a gene. CDR3: CASSPCRTGYLDSYEQYF. DNA of the CDR3: TGTGCCAGCAGCCCCTGTAGGACAGGGTATTTGGATTCCTACGAGCAGTACTTC.